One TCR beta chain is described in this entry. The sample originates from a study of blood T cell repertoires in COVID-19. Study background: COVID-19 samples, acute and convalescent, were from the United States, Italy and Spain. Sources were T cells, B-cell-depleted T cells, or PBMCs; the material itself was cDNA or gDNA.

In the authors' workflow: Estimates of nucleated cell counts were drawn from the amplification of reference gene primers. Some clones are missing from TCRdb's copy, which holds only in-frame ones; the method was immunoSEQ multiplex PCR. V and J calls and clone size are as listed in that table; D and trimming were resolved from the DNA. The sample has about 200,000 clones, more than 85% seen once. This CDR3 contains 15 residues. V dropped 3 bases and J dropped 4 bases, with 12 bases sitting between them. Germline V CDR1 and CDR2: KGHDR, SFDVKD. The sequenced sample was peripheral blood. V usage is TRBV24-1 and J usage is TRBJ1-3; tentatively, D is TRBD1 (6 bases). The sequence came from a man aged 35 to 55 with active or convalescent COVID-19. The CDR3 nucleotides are TGTGCCACCAGTGATCAGACAGGAGGCGGAAACACCATATATTTT. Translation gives CATSDQTGGGNTIYF.